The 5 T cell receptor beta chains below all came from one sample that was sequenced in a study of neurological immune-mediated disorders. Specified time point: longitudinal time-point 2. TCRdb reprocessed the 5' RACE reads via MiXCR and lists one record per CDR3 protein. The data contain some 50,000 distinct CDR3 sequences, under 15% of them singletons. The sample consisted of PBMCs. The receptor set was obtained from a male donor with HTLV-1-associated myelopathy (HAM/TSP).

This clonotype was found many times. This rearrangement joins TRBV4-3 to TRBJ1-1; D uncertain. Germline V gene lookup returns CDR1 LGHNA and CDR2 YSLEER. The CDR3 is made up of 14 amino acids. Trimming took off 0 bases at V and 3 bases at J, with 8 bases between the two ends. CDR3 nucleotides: TGCGCCAGCAGCCAAGATCGGGGTTACACTGAAGCTTTCTTT. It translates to CASSQDRGYTEAFF.

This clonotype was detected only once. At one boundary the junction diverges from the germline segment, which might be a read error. This CDR3 reads CANSLYGVTTNEQYF. The CDR3 DNA follows: TGCGCCAACAGCTTGTACGGGGTGACAACCAACGAGCAGTACTTC. The chain combines TRBV5-1 with TRBJ2-7; possibly TRBD2 for D (5 bases). The CDR3 loop spans 15 amino acids. The germline V gene has CDR1 SGHRS and CDR2 YFSETQ.

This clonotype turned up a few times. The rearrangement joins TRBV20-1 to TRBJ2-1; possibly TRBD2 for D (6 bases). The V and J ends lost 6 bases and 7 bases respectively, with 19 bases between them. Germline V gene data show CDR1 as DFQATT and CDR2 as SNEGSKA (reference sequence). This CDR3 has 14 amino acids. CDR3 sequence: CSAPRTLARNEQFF. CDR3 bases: TGCAGTGCCCCGCGGACACTAGCCCGGAATGAGCAGTTCTTC.

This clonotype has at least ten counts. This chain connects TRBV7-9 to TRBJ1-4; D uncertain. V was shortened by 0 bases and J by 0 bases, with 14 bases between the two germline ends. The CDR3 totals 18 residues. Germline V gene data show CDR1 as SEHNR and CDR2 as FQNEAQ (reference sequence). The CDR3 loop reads CASSLAGLLGATNEKLFF. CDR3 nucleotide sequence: TGTGCCAGCAGCTTAGCAGGATTGCTCGGGGCAACTAATGAAAAACTGTTTTTT. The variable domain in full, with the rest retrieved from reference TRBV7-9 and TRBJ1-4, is DTGVSQNPRHKITKRGQNVTFRCDPISEHNRLYWYRQTLGQGPEFLTYFQNEAQLEKSRLLSDRFSAERPKGSFSTLEIQRTEQGDSAMYLCASSLAGLLGATNEKLFFGSGTQLSVL.

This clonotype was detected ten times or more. CDR3 protein: CSASRISGQELFF. The CDR3 region has the DNA TGCAGTGCCTCGAGAATATCGGGCCAAGAACTGTTTTTT. The chain employs TRBV20-1 and TRBJ1-4; D is undetermined. Deletions cut 6 bases from V and 12 bases from J, with 20 bases between. The CDR3 length is 13 residues. In germline, CDR1 is DFQATT, CDR2 SNEGSKA (reference sequence).